These T cell receptor beta chains were read from a single sample in a study of T cells in Graves' hyperthyroidism and ophthalmopathy. TCRdb used MiXCR to reprocess the multiplex PCR reads, holding one entry per CDR3 protein. The data show around 600,000 distinct CDR3 sequences, with 14% seen just once and roughly an eighth held by the top ten. Sequencing was carried out using blood. The receptors were gathered from a woman in her fifties or sixties with Graves' ophthalmopathy. Each CDR3 is given with its conserved first and last residue. A D gene is named only where the DNA matches it firmly. Clone size is shown for a subset of rows, as once, few, many or a class of expanded clone.

d_call,j_call,v_call,clone_size,cdr3_nt,cdr3_aa
TRBD2,TRBJ2-1,TRBV24-1,-,TGTGCCACCAGTGAGGCCGGGACTAGCCTCAATGAGCAGTTCTTC,CATSEAGTSLNEQFF
TRBD2,TRBJ2-7,TRBV10-3,few,TGTGCCATCAAAACTAGCGGGAGAGTCTACGAGCAGTACTTC,CAIKTSGRVYEQYF
-,TRBJ2-2,TRBV5-1,many,TGCGCCAGCTACTCGGGGGACCCGAACACCGGGGAGCTGTTTTTT,CASYSGDPNTGELFF
TRBD2,TRBJ2-7,TRBV5-1,-,TGCGCCAGCGAGCCGGGGAGCGGGAGGGACGAGCAGTACTTC,CASEPGSGRDEQYF
TRBD2,TRBJ2-1,TRBV27,many,TGTGCCAGCAGTTTAAGTTCTAGCGGGAGCTCCTACAATGAGCAGTTCTTC,CASSLSSSGSSYNEQFF
-,TRBJ2-7,TRBV4-2,many,TGTGCCAGCAGCCAAGGGCGAGGCAGGTCCTACGAGCAGTACTTC,CASSQGRGRSYEQYF
-,TRBJ1-5,TRBV7-9,many,TGTGCCAGCAGCTTAGATTATCAGCCCCAGCATTTT,CASSLDYQPQHF
TRBD1,TRBJ2-3,TRBV7-2,many,TGTGCCAGCAGCCTCCGGGACAGGCTCACAGATACGCAGTATTTT,CASSLRDRLTDTQYF
-,TRBJ2-2,TRBV5-1,many,TGCGCCAGCAGCTTGCTCGGGAACACCGGGGAGCTGTTTTTT,CASSLLGNTGELFF
TRBD2,TRBJ2-1,TRBV6-1,few,TGTGCCAGCAGTGACCCAGGGCTAGCGGGAGTCCATGAGCAGTTCTTC,CASSDPGLAGVHEQFF
-,TRBJ1-3,TRBV18,many,TGTGCCAGCTCACCGGACAACTCTGGAAACACCATATATTTT,CASSPDNSGNTIYF
-,TRBJ2-5,TRBV20-1,many,TGCAGTGCTAGGGAAGCGACGAAGCGGCAAGAGACCCAGTACTTC,CSAREATKRQETQYF
-,TRBJ2-1,TRBV6-5,-,TGTGCCAGCAGTTACTCGGCGGTTACCTACAATGAGCAGTTCTTC,CASSYSAVTYNEQFF
-,TRBJ1-2,TRBV10-3,many,TGTGCCATCAGTGAGTCTATTGGGACCGTAAACTATGGCTACACCTTC,CAISESIGTVNYGYTF
TRBD2,TRBJ2-5,TRBV11-3,-,TGTGCCAGCAGCCTCGGACTAGTGGGGACCCAGTACTTC,CASSLGLVGTQYF
-,TRBJ1-2,TRBV29-1,many,TGCAGCGGGTGGACAGTGGATCATAACTATGGCTACACCTTC,CSGWTVDHNYGYTF
-,TRBJ1-6,TRBV5-4,-,TGCGCCAGCAGCCAAGATGATTCACCCCTCCACTTT,CASSQDDSPLHF
-,TRBJ1-2,TRBV4-1,few,TGCGCCAGCAGCCAACCTGGGAGGGGGATTGGCTACACCTTC,CASSQPGRGIGYTF
TRBD1,TRBJ1-4,TRBV5-1,many,TGCGCCAGCAGCTTGATCGGGACAGGGGGTCCTGAAAAACTGTTTTTT,CASSLIGTGGPEKLFF
-,TRBJ2-7,TRBV20-1,many,TGCAGTGCTAGTTCGGGGTGGGATTCATTCTCCTACGAGCAGTACTTC,CSASSGWDSFSYEQYF
TRBD1,TRBJ1-2,TRBV7-9,many,TGTGCCAGCAGCTTCGGGTCCGGGACAGGGAGCGTTTATGGCTACACCTTC,CASSFGSGTGSVYGYTF
TRBD1,TRBJ1-6,TRBV6-5,-,TGTGCCAGCAGTTACTCGCCAGCTACGGGACAGGGGTTTTCACCCCTCCACTTT,CASSYSPATGQGFSPLHF
TRBD1,TRBJ1-5,TRBV20-1,many,TGCAGTGCTCCAGGGGGCGGGCAGCCCCAGCATTTT,CSAPGGGQPQHF
-,TRBJ2-1,TRBV20-1,many,TGCAGTGCTAGGCTCTGGACTATTCGCTCCTACAATGAGCAGTTCTTC,CSARLWTIRSYNEQFF
TRBD2,TRBJ2-7,TRBV12-3/TRBV12-4,many,TGTGCCAGCAGCCCCTCCGGGACTATTCGGCTCGAGCAGTACTTC,CASSPSGTIRLEQYF
-,TRBJ2-3,TRBV4-2,-,TGTGCCAGCAGCCCCCGGAGTCAACAGAGGGGGGATACGCAGTATTTT,CASSPRSQQRGDTQYF
-,TRBJ2-1,TRBV20-1,few,TGCAGTGCTAGGGGGACGGGAGCTTACAATGAGCAGTTCTTC,CSARGTGAYNEQFF
TRBD2,TRBJ2-1,TRBV20-1,many,TGCAGTGCTGCGACTAGCGGGAGTTACAATGAGCAGTTCTTC,CSAATSGSYNEQFF
TRBD2,TRBJ2-1,TRBV6-2/TRBV6-3,-,TGTGCCAGCAGATCCGGGACTAGGGTATACAATGAGCAGTTCTTC,CASRSGTRVYNEQFF
-,TRBJ2-7,TRBV7-9,many,TGTGCCAGCACCGGGGCGGGGAAAACTTACGAGCAGTACTTC,CASTGAGKTYEQYF
-,TRBJ1-2,TRBV7-6,few,TGTGCCAGCAGCTTGAGGTCAGGGAGTAACTATGGCTACACCTTC,CASSLRSGSNYGYTF
-,TRBJ2-5,TRBV5-6,many,TGTGCCAGCAGACCCCAGGGGGAGACCCAGTACTTC,CASRPQGETQYF
-,TRBJ2-7,TRBV29-1,-,TGCAGCACATCCGGGACCCTAGGCTACGAGCAGTACTTC,CSTSGTLGYEQYF
TRBD2,TRBJ2-3,TRBV20-1,many,TGCAGTGCTAGAGGGCCCGGACTAGCGGGAGCGGCAGATACGCAGTATTTT,CSARGPGLAGAADTQYF
TRBD1,TRBJ2-7,TRBV29-1,many,TGCAGCGTTGAAGATCGTAGGGACAGGGGGCGCTACGAGCAGTACTTC,CSVEDRRDRGRYEQYF
TRBD1,TRBJ1-2,TRBV12-3/TRBV12-4,-,TGTGCCAGCAGTCCGGGACAGGGGTTTCTAGGCTACACCTTC,CASSPGQGFLGYTF
-,TRBJ1-1,TRBV6-5,many,TGTGCCAGCAGTTACCTTAGGGGGGGGGCAATGAACACTGAAGCTTTCTTT,CASSYLRGGAMNTEAFF
-,TRBJ2-2,TRBV5-1,-,TGCGCCAGCAGCTTGGGGGCGGGGGCCCCAGGCACCGGGGAGCTGTTTTTT,CASSLGAGAPGTGELFF
TRBD2,TRBJ2-5,TRBV9,many,TGTGCCAGCAGCGTAGGGACTAGCGGGACGGGGCAAGAGACCCAGTACTTC,CASSVGTSGTGQETQYF
-,TRBJ2-7,TRBV12-3/TRBV12-4,many,TGTGCCAGCAGTTTACATCGGTACGAGCAGTACTTC,CASSLHRYEQYF
TRBD2,TRBJ2-5,TRBV3-1,many,TGTGCCAGCAGCCGGGGACTAGACCCCACCGGTCAAGAGACCCAGTACTTC,CASSRGLDPTGQETQYF
-,TRBJ1-2,TRBV4-2,-,TGTGCCAGCAGCCAAAGGGACGGCTTCTATGGCTACACCTTC,CASSQRDGFYGYTF